This TCR beta chain is drawn from a study of a mutant IDH1 vaccine in newly diagnosed glioma. In the study overall: Vaccine dosing followed radiotherapy by 4-6 weeks, or accompanied temozolomide cycles. The timing of visit V12 was week 35, and that of visit V13 was week 47.

Using immunoSEQ multiplex PCR, the repertoire was profiled, and TCRdb retains in-frame clones only, with some absent. Among tens of thousands of clones listed, about 92% were seen once. Time point noted: week 35, safety follow-up. Topical imiquimod was applied with each vaccine dose, which held 300 ug of mutant IDH1 20-mer peptide. The CDR3 covers 12 residues. CDR1 LNHDA and CDR2 SQIVND come from the germline V gene (reference sequence). V was cut by 6 bases and J by 3 bases, with 5 bases left in between. Concerning this clone itself: The antigen is undetermined.

Sequenced here: PBMCs, sampled from a glioma patient whose treatment included an IDH1 peptide vaccine. The V gene is TRBV19, the J gene TRBJ1-4; D remains ambiguous. The TCR originated in a man between 50 and 59 years old with glioma. Here the CDR3 reads CASSRPNEKLFF. CDR3 DNA sequence: TGTGCCAGTAGCCGCCCTAATGAAAAACTGTTTTTT.